This section outlines one T cell receptor beta chain sequence together with its context. It lacks a known antigen. Base-call qualities are not available, and no considerably larger clone is one nucleotide away. This sample is drawn from a study of breast tumors, draining lymph nodes, adjacent tissues (dated by TCRdb to between 2015 and 2016). Context from the whole study: In breast cancer patients, the study compared the TCR beta repertoires of tumor, adjacent nontumor tissue and axillary lymph nodes. In human breast cancer, the study set out to evaluate how tumor, surrounding tissue and draining lymph node repertoires relate to one another and whether T cells may move between these sites.

Adjacent samples were composed of nontumor breast tissue surrounding the tumor. The data were produced on an Illumina HiSeq 2000. TCR beta chain libraries were generated by multiplex PCR amplification. The amplified TCR beta chain products were analyzed by high-throughput sequencing. TCRdb reprocessed the public reads (quality trimming at Q25 with fastp, clone calling with MiXCR) and kept in-frame beta chains. Every distinct CDR3 protein forms one entry, paired with its most common genes and DNA. The sample includes about 16,000 distinct CDR3 sequences, with about 45% observed a single time. 13% of the sample is in the top ten clones. Summary of the overall study and its limitations: The data were considered consistent with the idea that most tumor T cells come from the lymph node and then expand in tumor tissue. Tumors showed preferential V and J gene usage, and their T-cell repertoire diversity fell below that of lymph nodes yet above that of nontumor tissue. The conclusion that tumor T cells originate in lymph nodes was framed as consistent with a hypothesis rather than directly demonstrated. Tumor and nontumor tissue repertoires were found to be significantly more similar in luminal-like than in basal-like breast cancer.

The germline V gene gives CDR1 as SGHAT and CDR2 as FQNNGV. The CDR3, cysteine through phenylalanine, is 16 amino acids long. The retained sequence is limited to the CDR3, 48 bases, with the frame set at the first base. Unmatched junction bases come to 13, with V trimmed by 1 base and J by 11 bases. The source is a female donor with breast cancer. Some clones in this sample may be carry-over from other donors' samples. Input material: tumor-adjacent breast tissue. The V and J genes are TRBV11-2 and TRBJ2-1; 8 central nucleotides agree with TRBD2. The sequenced DNA is TGTGCCAGCAGCTTAGTATACGGACTAGCCAATGATCAGCAGTTCTTC. This translates into CASSLVYGLANDQQFF.